The 10 T cell receptor beta chains presented below share a single source sample, sequenced in a study of blood T cell repertoires in COVID-19. Only in-frame clones appear in the TCRdb table, and some are missing; sequencing was by immunoSEQ multiplex PCR. The sample carries roughly 100,000 clones, 70% to 80% recorded once. Sequences were obtained from peripheral blood. The receptors derive from an elderly woman with active or convalescent COVID-19.

The chain uses TRBV24-1 and TRBJ2-3; 7 positions agree with TRBD1. The CDR3 is 13 amino acids. The germline V gene encodes CDR1 KGHDR and CDR2 SFDVKD. J lost 3 bases, V lost 7 bases, and 3 bases had no gene match. The CDR3 here is CATSDRDTDTQYF. The CDR3 DNA reads TGTGCCACCAGCGACAGGGATACAGATACGCAGTATTTT.

The chain combines TRBV6-5 with TRBJ2-2, with D possibly matching TRBD2 (6 bases). The ends were cut back, 4 bases at V and 2 bases at J, with 8 bases in the middle. The germline gives CDR1 MNHEY, CDR2 SVGAGI. This CDR3 comprises 14 residues. CDR3 sequence: CASSLAANTGELFF. The DNA of the CDR3 is TGTGCCAGCAGTTTAGCGGCAAACACCGGGGAGCTGTTTTTT.

The chain uses TRBV18 and TRBJ2-5; D ambiguous. The CDR3 is 17 residues long. The ends were cut back, 5 bases at V and 5 bases at J, with 24 bases in the middle. Germline V lookup: CDR1 KGHSH, CDR2 LQKENI. CDR3 region: CASSSLLGPKIWETQYF. CDR3 coding DNA: TGTGCCAGCTCATCACTCCTTGGGCCTAAGATTTGGGAGACCCAGTACTTC.

The rearrangement joins TRBV30 to TRBJ1-1, with D perhaps matching TRBD1 (5 bases). This CDR3 has 12 amino acids. Germline loops: CDR1 GTSNPN, CDR2 SVGIG (reference sequence). V lost 5 bases, J lost 4 bases, and 11 bases lay in between. The CDR3 nucleotides are TGTGCCTGGCAGGGTTATGGCACTGAAGCTTTCTTT. Translation gives CAWQGYGTEAFF.

V gene TRBV4-2 combines with J gene TRBJ2-1; 8 nucleotides align to TRBD1. Germline V gene lookup returns CDR1 LGHNA and CDR2 YNFKEQ. The V gene end was trimmed by 9 bases and the J gene end by 7 bases; junction bases not matched to a gene: 17. The CDR3 sequence is 16 residues long. The CDR3 region is CARRRLDRVQTNEQFF. CDR3 nucleotides: TGTGCCAGGAGGAGGTTGGACAGGGTACAAACTAATGAGCAGTTCTTC.

The chain recombines TRBV15 with TRBJ2-5, with D possibly matching TRBD1 (6 bases). The CDR3 runs to 14 residues. Germline V lookup: CDR1 LNHNV, CDR2 YYDKDF (reference sequence). V dropped 5 bases and J dropped 4 bases, with 14 bases sitting between them. CDR3 amino acids: CATSGTGTIETQYF. CDR3 DNA: TGTGCCACCAGCGGAACCGGGACAATAGAGACCCAGTACTTC. Based on the CDR3 plus reference TRBV15 and TRBJ2-5, the full variable domain is DAMVIQNPRYQVTQFGKPVTLSCSQTLNHNVMYWYQQKSSQAPKLLFHYYDKDFNNEADTPDNFQSRRPNTSFCFLDIRSPGLGDTAMYLCATSGTGTIETQYFGPGTRLLVL.

The chain has TRBV27 and TRBJ2-3; D gene uncertain. Per germline, CDR1 MNHEY and CDR2 SMNVEV (reference sequence). V was clipped by 3 bases and J by 5 bases, with 3 bases between them. This CDR3 is built from 11 residues. The CDR3 spells CASSFQDTQYF. The DNA for the CDR3 is TGTGCCAGCAGTTTCCAAGATACGCAGTATTTT.

This chain connects TRBV18 to TRBJ2-5; 8 nucleotides line up with TRBD1. V shed 4 bases, J shed 2 bases, and the junction held 3 bases outside the gene matches. Germline V CDR1 and CDR2: KGHSH, LQKENI. This CDR3 region has 14 residues. The CDR3 DNA is TGTGCCAGCTCACAAGGGACAGGACAAGAGACCCAGTACTTC. It is translated as CASSQGTGQETQYF.

V is TRBV11-1 and J is TRBJ1-1, with D uncertain. Germline CDR1 reads SGHAT; CDR2 reads FQDESV (reference sequence). Trimming took off 1 base at V and 2 bases at J, with 8 bases between the two ends. The CDR3 is 14 residues long. CDR3 residues: CASSLGSGNTEAFF. CDR3 in DNA: TGTGCCAGCAGCTTAGGGTCGGGAAACACTGAAGCTTTCTTT.

This chain uses TRBV9 with TRBJ2-5; 9 nucleotides agree with TRBD2. V shed 3 bases and J 5 bases; nucleotides not matched to a gene: 11. Germline loops: CDR1 SGDLS, CDR2 YYNGEE. CDR3 length: 16 amino acids. CDR3 nucleotide sequence: TGTGCCAGCAGCGCGGCCCTTGGGAGCGGGAGGGAGACCCAGTACTTC. Protein: CASSAALGSGRETQYF.